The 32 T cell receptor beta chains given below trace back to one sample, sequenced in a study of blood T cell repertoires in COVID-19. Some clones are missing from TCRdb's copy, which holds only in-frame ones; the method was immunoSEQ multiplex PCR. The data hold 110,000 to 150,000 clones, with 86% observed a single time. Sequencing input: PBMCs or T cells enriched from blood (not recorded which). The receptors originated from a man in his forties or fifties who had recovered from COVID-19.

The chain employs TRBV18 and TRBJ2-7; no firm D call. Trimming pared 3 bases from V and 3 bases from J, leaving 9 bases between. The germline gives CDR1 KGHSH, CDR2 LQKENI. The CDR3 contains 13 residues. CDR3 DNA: TGTGCCAGCTCACCCTCGCGTAGCTACGAGCAGTACGTC. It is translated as CASSPSRSYEQYV.

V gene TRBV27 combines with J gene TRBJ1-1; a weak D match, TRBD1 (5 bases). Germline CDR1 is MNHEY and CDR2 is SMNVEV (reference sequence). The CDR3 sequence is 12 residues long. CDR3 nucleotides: TGTGCGGCGGGGGGGATCCAAACTGAAGCTTTCTTT. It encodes CAAGGIQTEAFF.

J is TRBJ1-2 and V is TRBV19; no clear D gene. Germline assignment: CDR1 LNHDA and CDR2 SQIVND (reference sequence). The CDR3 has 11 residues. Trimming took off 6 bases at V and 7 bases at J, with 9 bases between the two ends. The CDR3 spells CASRAPPGYTF. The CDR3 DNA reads TGTGCCAGTAGGGCACCTCCTGGCTACACCTTC. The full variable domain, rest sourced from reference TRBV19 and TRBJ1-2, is DGGITQSPKYLFRKEGQNVTLSCEQNLNHDAMYWYRQDPGQGLRLIYYSQIVNDFQKGDIAEGYSVSREKKESFPLTVTSAQKNPTAFYLCASRAPPGYTFGSGTRLTVV.

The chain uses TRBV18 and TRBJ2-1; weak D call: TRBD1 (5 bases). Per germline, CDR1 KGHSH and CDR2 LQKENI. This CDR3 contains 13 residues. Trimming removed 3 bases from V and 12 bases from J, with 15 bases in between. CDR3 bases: TGTGCCAGCTCACCGTCTGCAGGGAAGGGGCAGTTCTTC. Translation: CASSPSAGKGQFF.

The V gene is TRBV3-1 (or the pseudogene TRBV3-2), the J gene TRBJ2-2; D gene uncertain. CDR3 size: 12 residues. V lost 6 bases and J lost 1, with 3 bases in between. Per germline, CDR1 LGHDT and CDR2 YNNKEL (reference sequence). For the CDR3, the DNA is TGTGCCAGCAGGAGGAACACCGGGGAGCTGTTTTTT. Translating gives CASRRNTGELFF.

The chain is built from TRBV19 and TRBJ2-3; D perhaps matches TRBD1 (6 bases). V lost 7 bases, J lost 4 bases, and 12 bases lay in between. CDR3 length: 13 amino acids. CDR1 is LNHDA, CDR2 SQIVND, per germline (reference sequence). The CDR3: CASIGQSSDTQYF. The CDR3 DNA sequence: TGTGCCAGTATAGGACAGTCCTCAGATACGCAGTATTTT.

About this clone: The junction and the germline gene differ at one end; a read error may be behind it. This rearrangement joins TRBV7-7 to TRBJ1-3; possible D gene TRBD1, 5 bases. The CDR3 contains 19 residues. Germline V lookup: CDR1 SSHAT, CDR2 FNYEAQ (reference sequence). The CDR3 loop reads CASSRIRDLQGLGGNTIYF. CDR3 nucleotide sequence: TGTGCTAGCAGCCGTATACGAGACCTCCAGGGATTAGGAGGAAACACCATATATTTT.

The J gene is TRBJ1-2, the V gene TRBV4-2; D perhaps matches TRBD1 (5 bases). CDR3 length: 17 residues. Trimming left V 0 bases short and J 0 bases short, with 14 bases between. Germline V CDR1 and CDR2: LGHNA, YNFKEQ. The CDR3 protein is CASSQELGGPANYGYTF. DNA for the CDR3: TGTGCCAGCAGCCAAGAGTTGGGGGGTCCGGCTAACTATGGCTACACCTTC.

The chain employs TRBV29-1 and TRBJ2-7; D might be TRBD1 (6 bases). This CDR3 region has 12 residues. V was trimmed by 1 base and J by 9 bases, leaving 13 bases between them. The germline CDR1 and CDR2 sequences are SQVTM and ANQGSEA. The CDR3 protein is CSVEAGDGVQYV. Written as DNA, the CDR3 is TGCAGCGTTGAAGCAGGGGATGGGGTGCAGTACGTC.

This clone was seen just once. The CDR3 region is CASSFSGTQYF. The CDR3 DNA follows: TGTGCCAGCAGTTTTTCGGGGACCCAGTACTTC. The chain recombines TRBV28 with TRBJ2-5; D gene uncertain. The CDR3 is 11 amino acids. Germline CDR1 and CDR2: MDHEN and SYDVKM. V was clipped by 3 bases and J by 7 bases, with 6 bases between them. The full variable domain, completed using reference TRBV28 and TRBJ2-5, is DVKVTQSSRYLVKRTGEKVFLECVQDMDHENMFWYRQDPGLGLRLIYFSYDVKMKEKGDIPEGYSVSREKKERFSLILESASTNQTSMYLCASSFSGTQYFGPGTRLLVL.

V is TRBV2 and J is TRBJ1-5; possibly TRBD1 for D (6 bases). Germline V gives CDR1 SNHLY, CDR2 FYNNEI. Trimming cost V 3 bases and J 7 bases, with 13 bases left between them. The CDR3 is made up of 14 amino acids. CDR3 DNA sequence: TGTGCCAGCAGTGATGGGGGCCTGGGGCAGCCCCAGCATTTT. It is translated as CASSDGGLGQPQHF.

In DNA form, the CDR3 reads TGTGCCAGCAGTTCCCCTACCGACAGGAAAAACATTCAGTACTTC. Encoded protein: CASSSPTDRKNIQYF. The rearrangement links TRBV27 to TRBJ2-4; D is perhaps TRBD1 (6 bases). The V gene lost 4 bases and the J gene lost 4 bases, with 14 bases spanning the gap. The germline V gene has CDR1 MNHEY and CDR2 SMNVEV (reference sequence). The CDR3 is made up of 15 amino acids.

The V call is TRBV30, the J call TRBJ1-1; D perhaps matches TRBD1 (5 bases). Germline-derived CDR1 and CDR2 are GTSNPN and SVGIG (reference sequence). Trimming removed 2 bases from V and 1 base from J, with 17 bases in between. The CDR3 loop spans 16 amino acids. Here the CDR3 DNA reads TGTGCCTGGAGTCCTCGGAACAGGCAGGGGAACACTGAAGCTTTCTTT. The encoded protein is CAWSPRNRQGNTEAFF.

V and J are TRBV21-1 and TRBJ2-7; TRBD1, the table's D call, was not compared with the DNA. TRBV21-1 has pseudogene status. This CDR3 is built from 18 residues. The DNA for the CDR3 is TGTGCCAGCAGCAACCAAAAGGACAGGGGGGCGAGTCCCTACGAGCAGTACTTC. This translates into CASSNQKDRGASPYEQYF.

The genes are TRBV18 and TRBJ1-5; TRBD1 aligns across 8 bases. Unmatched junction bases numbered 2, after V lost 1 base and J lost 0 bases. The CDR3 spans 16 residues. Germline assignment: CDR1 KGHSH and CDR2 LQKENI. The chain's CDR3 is CASSPQGTGSNQPQHF. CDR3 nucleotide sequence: TGTGCCAGCTCACCACAAGGGACAGGTAGCAATCAGCCCCAGCATTTT.

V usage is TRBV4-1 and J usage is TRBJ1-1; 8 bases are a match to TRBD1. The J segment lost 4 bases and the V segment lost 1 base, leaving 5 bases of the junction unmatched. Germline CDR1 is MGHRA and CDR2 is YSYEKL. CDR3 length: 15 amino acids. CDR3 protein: CASSQGQGAGTEAFF. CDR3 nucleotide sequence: TGCGCCAGCAGCCAAGGTCAGGGGGCAGGCACTGAAGCTTTCTTT.

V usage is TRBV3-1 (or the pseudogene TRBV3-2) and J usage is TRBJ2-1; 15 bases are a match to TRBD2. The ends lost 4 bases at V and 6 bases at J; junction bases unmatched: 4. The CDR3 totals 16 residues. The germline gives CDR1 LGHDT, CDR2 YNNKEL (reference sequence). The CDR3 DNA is TGTGCCAGCAGCCCTAGGACTAGCGGGGGGGCCAATGAGCAGTTCTTC. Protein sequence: CASSPRTSGGANEQFF.

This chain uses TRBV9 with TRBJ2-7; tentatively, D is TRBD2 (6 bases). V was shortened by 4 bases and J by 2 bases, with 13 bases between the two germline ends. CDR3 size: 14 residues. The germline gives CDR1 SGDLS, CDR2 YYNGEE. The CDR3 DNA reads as TGTGCCAGCAGCCCTACTGGAGGGCCCTACGAGCAGTACTTC. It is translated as CASSPTGGPYEQYF.

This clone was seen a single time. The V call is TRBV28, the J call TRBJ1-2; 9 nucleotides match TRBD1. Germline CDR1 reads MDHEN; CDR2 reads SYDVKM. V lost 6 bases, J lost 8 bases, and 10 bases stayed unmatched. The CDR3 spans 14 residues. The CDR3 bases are TGTGCCAGCAGGCGGGGACAGGGTATGTCAGGCTACACCTTC. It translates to CASRRGQGMSGYTF.

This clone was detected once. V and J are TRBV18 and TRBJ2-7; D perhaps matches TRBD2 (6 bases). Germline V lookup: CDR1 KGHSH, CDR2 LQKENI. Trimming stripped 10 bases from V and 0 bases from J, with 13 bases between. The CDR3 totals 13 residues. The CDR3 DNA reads TGTGCCACTGACGGGCGGGGCTCCTACGAGCAGTACGTC. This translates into CATDGRGSYEQYV.

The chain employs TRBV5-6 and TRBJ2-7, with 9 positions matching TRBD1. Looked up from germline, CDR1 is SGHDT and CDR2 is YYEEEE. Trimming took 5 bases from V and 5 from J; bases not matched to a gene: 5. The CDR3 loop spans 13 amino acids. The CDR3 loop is CASSLGQGDEQYF. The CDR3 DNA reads TGTGCCAGCAGTCTGGGACAGGGCGACGAGCAGTACTTC. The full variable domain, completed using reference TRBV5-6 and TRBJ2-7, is DAGVTQSPTHLIKTRGQQVTLRCSPKSGHDTVSWYQQALGQGPQFIFQYYEEEERQRGNFPDRFSGHQFPNYSSELNVNALLLGDSALYLCASSLGQGDEQYFGPGTRLTVT.

Here the CDR3 DNA reads TGTGCCAGCAGCAAGGGACTAGCGGTTAACACCGGGGAGCTGTTTTTT. Amino acid sequence: CASSKGLAVNTGELFF. The rearrangement links TRBV7-3 to TRBJ2-2, with TRBD2 identical over 11 bases. The CDR3 totals 16 residues. V shed 5 bases and J 2 bases; nucleotides not matched to a gene: 4. CDR1 is SGHTA, CDR2 FQGTGA, per germline.

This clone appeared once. For the CDR3, the DNA is TGTGCCAGCAGCCAAGTTCAGGTTCGGAATCAGCCCCAGCATTTT. Residues: CASSQVQVRNQPQHF. This chain uses TRBV3-1 (or the pseudogene TRBV3-2) with TRBJ1-5; D is undetermined. The CDR3 has 15 amino acids. Germline values: CDR1 LGHDT, CDR2 YNNKEL (reference sequence). The V end lost 1 base, the J end lost 4 bases, and 11 bases lay between the germline ends.

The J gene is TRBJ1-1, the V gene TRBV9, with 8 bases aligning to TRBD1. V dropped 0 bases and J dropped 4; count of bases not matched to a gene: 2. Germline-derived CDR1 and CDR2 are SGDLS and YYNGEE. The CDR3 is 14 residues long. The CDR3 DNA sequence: TGTGCCAGCAGCGTAGGGACAGGGAGCACTGAAGCTTTCTTT. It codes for CASSVGTGSTEAFF.

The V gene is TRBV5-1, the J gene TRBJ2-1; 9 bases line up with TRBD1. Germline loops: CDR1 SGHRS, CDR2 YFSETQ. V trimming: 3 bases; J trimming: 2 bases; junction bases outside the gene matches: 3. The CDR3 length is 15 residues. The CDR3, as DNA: TGCGCCAGCAGCTCGGGACAGGGAGCCTACAATGAGCAGTTCTTC. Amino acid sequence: CASSSGQGAYNEQFF.

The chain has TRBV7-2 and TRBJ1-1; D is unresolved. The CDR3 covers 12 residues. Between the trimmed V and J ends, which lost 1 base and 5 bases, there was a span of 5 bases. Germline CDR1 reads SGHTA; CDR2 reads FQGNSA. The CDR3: CASSLDNTEAFF. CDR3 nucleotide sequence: TGTGCCAGCAGCTTAGACAATACTGAAGCTTTCTTT.

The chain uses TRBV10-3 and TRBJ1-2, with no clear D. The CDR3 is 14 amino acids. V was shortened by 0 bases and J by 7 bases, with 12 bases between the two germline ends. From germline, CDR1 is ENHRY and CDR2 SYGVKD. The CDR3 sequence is CAISESETSGGYTF. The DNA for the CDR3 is TGTGCCATCAGTGAGTCGGAGACCTCCGGTGGCTACACCTTC.

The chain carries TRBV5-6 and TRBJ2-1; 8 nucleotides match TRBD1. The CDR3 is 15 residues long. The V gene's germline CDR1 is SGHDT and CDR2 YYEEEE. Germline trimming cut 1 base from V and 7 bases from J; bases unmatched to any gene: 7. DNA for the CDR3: TGTGCCAGCAGCTTGTACCAGGGGGCCTCGAATGAGCAGTTCTTC. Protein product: CASSLYQGASNEQFF. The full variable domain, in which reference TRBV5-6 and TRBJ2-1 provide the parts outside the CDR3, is DAGVTQSPTHLIKTRGQQVTLRCSPKSGHDTVSWYQQALGQGPQFIFQYYEEEERQRGNFPDRFSGHQFPNYSSELNVNALLLGDSALYLCASSLYQGASNEQFFGPGTRLTVL.

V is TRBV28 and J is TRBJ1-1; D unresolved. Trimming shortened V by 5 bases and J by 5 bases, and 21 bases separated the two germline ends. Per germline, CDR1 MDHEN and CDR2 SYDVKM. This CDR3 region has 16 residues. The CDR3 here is CASSPLKFRAGTEAFF. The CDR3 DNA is TGTGCCAGCAGTCCCTTGAAGTTTAGGGCGGGGACTGAAGCTTTCTTT. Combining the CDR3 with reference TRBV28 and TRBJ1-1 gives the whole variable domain DVKVTQSSRYLVKRTGEKVFLECVQDMDHENMFWYRQDPGLGLRLIYFSYDVKMKEKGDIPEGYSVSREKKERFSLILESASTNQTSMYLCASSPLKFRAGTEAFFGQGTRLTVV.

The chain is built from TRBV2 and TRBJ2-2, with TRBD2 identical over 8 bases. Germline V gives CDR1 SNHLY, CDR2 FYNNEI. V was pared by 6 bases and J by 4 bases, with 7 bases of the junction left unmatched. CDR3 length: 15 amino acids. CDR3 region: CASRRTSSITGELFF. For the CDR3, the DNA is TGTGCCAGCAGAAGGACTAGCAGTATCACCGGGGAGCTGTTTTTT.

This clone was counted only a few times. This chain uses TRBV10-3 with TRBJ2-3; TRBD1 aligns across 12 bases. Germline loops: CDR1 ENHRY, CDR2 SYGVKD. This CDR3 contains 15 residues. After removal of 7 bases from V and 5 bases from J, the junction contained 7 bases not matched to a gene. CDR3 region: CAITPGQGAGDTQYF. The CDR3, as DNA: TGTGCCATCACCCCGGGACAGGGGGCAGGAGATACGCAGTATTTT.

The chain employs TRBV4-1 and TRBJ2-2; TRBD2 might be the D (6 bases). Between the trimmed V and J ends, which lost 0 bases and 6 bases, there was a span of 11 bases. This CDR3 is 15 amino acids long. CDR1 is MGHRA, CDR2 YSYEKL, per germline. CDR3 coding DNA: TGCGCCAGCAGCCAAGATCCCTGGGGGGCCGGGGAGCTGTTTTTT. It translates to CASSQDPWGAGELFF.